A single sample gave rise to the 12 T cell receptor beta chains below, sequenced in a study of cytomegalovirus exposure and HLA in healthy donors. PCR was performed using 60 Vbeta and 13 Jbeta primers. Sequencing was performed with immunoSEQ multiplex PCR; in TCRdb, only in-frame clones are kept and a portion is missing. The table shows about 100,000 clones, with 79% occurring only once. Source material: PBMCs. The origin of the receptors is a female donor in good health and CMV-seropositive.

The chain combines TRBV7-9 with TRBJ2-1; the match to TRBD1 covers 9 bases. The CDR3 sequence is 16 residues long. J gave up 2 bases and V 5 bases, and 7 bases lay outside the gene matches. CDR1 and CDR2 from the germline V gene are SEHNR and FQNEAQ (reference sequence). CDR3 residues: CASSRLQGATYNEQFF. In DNA form, the CDR3 reads TGTGCCAGCAGCCGGCTACAGGGGGCGACCTACAATGAGCAGTTCTTC.

V and J are TRBV5-1 and TRBJ1-1; D gene unclear. V was shortened by 0 bases and J by 8 bases, with 20 bases between the two germline ends. This CDR3 is 16 amino acids long. The V gene's germline CDR1 is SGHRS and CDR2 YFSETQ. The CDR3: CASSLDSSGGAAEAFF. In DNA form, the CDR3 reads TGCGCCAGCAGCTTGGATTCCAGCGGCGGTGCGGCAGAAGCTTTCTTT.

The count of this clone is one. V and J are TRBV5-4 and TRBJ2-7; tentatively, D is TRBD1 (5 bases). The CDR3 length is 14 residues. Germline V gene sequence: CDR1 SGHNT, CDR2 YYREEE (reference sequence). Trimming removed 4 bases at V and 6 bases at J, with 17 bases between. CDR3 sequence reads: CASSLDRGASEQYF. CDR3 DNA sequence: TGTGCCAGCAGCCTGGATAGGGGCGCTTCCGAGCAGTACTTC.

V usage is TRBV5-6 and J usage is TRBJ1-4, with TRBD1 matching over 7 bases. This CDR3 contains 16 residues. V was clipped by 0 bases and J by 3 bases; unmatched bases: 5. Germline V gene data show CDR1 as SGHDT and CDR2 as YYEEEE. The chain's CDR3 is CASSLVSGTANEKLFF. DNA of the CDR3: TGTGCCAGCAGCTTGGTTTCCGGGACAGCTAATGAAAAACTGTTTTTT.

The rearrangement joins TRBV5-5 to TRBJ1-1; maybe TRBD1 (5 bases). The CDR3 runs 15 residues. Trimming took 0 bases from V and 0 from J, leaving 9 bases between them. The germline V gene encodes CDR1 SGHKS and CDR2 YYEKEE (reference sequence). CDR3 nucleotides: TGTGCCAGCAGCTTGGCCCCGGGGGTGAACACTGAAGCTTTCTTT. As protein: CASSLAPGVNTEAFF.

This chain connects TRBV19 to TRBJ2-7, with D possibly being TRBD2 (6 bases). Trimming shortened V by 0 bases and J by 0 bases, and 9 bases separated the two germline ends. CDR3 length: 15 residues. Germline assignment: CDR1 LNHDA and CDR2 SQIVND (reference sequence). CDR3 amino acids: CASSIDLTSSYEQYF. CDR3 bases: TGTGCCAGTAGTATAGACTTGACTAGCTCCTACGAGCAGTACTTC.

The chain has TRBV19 and TRBJ1-5, with D maybe TRBD1 (5 bases). The ends were cut back, 1 base at V and 9 bases at J, with 16 bases in the middle. The CDR3 spans 15 residues. CDR1 LNHDA and CDR2 SQIVND come from the germline V gene (reference sequence). CDR3 nucleotides: TGTGCCAGTAGTATAGGCGGCAGGGATGGCTGGCCCCAGCATTTT. It translates to CASSIGGRDGWPQHF.

CDR3 amino acids: CAWSSQGSTRTDTQYF. CDR3 DNA sequence: TGTGCCTGGAGCTCACAAGGGAGTACCCGCACAGATACGCAGTATTTT. The rearrangement joins TRBV30 to TRBJ2-3; TRBD2 might be the D (5 bases). CDR1 GTSNPN and CDR2 SVGIG come from the germline V gene (reference sequence). The CDR3 is 16 amino acids. V was clipped by 3 bases and J by 1 base, with 17 bases between them.

The V call is TRBV7-9, the J call TRBJ2-6; D unresolved. The CDR3 is 16 amino acids. The germline V gene has CDR1 SEHNR and CDR2 FQNEAQ (reference sequence). Trimming cost V 1 base and J 2 bases, with 9 bases left between them. For the CDR3, the DNA is TGTGCCAGCAGCTTAGTCGGTGGTCCTGGGGCCAACGTCCTGACTTTC. It yields the protein CASSLVGGPGANVLTF.

The chain links TRBV18 to TRBJ2-7, with D maybe TRBD1 (6 bases). Germline assignment: CDR1 KGHSH and CDR2 LQKENI. V was pared by 0 bases and J by 2 bases, with 8 bases between. The CDR3 extends over 14 amino acids. The CDR3 DNA reads as TGTGCCAGCTCACCACCGGGGGCAGCCTACGAGCAGTACTTC. Amino acid sequence: CASSPPGAAYEQYF.

Of note for this clone: The junction does not match germline at one end; this may be a read error. The rearrangement links TRBV5-1 to TRBJ2-6, with TRBD1 as a possible D gene (6 bases). Looked up from germline, CDR1 is SGHRS and CDR2 is YFSETQ. The CDR3 length is 16 residues. CDR3 DNA sequence: TGCGCCAGCAGCTTTACAGGGCTGTCTGGGGCCAACGGCCTGACTTTC. Amino acids: CASSFTGLSGANGLTF.

The rearrangement links TRBV7-9 to TRBJ2-3; D unresolved. CDR1 and CDR2 (germline): SEHNR, FQNEAQ (reference sequence). V shed 4 bases and J shed 0 bases, with 11 bases lying between them. This CDR3 comprises 15 residues. In DNA, the CDR3 is TGTGCCAGCAGCTCCCGTAGTACTAGCACAGATACGCAGTATTTT. Protein sequence: CASSSRSTSTDTQYF.